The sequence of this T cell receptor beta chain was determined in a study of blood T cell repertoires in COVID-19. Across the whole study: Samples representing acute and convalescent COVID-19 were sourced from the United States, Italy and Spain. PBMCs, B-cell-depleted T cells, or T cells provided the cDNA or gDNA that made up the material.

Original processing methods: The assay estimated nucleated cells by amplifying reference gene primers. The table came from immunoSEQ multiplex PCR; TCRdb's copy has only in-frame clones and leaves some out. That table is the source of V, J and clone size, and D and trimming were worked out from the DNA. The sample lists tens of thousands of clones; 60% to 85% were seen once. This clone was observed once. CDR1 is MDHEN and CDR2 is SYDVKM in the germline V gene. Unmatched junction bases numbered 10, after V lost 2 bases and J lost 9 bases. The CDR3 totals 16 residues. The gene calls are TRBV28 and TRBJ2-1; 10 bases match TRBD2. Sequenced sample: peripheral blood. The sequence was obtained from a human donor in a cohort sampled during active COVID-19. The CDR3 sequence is CASSLGRAGGRSEQFF. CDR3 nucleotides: TGTGCCAGCAGTTTAGGACGAGCGGGAGGGCGGAGTGAGCAGTTCTTC.